This T cell receptor beta chain stems from a study of cytomegalovirus exposure and HLA in healthy donors (dated by TCRdb to the late 2010s). With respect to the entire study: An earlier analysis of about 560 of the donors reported 250 to 350 Gb of sequence data and around 110 million unique TCR beta sequences obtained from around 190 million T cells. Four to six DR-DQ haplotypes were handled as single units for association and clustering, since linkage in the cohort was strong. A later genetic analysis took genome-wide SNP genotypes for about 55% of the roughly 700 donors and used that subset as a discovery cohort. All discovery cohort repertoires had been generated on a single sequencing platform. Both class I and class II loci were covered by HLA typing, at four-digit resolution. Of the roughly 400 genotyped donors, over 80% were placed in the genetic ancestry cluster associated with self-reported Caucasian donors. The study profiled the T cell repertoires of about 720 subjects by immunosequencing and related them to cytomegalovirus serostatus. High-throughput TCR immunosequencing, statistical association of individual TCRs with disease status, and machine learning were combined to predict cytomegalovirus infection status. Along with the roughly 700-subject first cohort, a separate validation cohort of approximately 110 different subjects was used. About 280 gigabases of sequencing data and roughly 81 million unique TCR sequences made up an early release that covered under 750 HLA-typed donors. Typing coverage differed by locus: A, B, C, DRB1 and DQB1 were typed in about 629-630 donors, DQA1 in about 500, DPA1 in 600 to 610, and DPB1 in approximately 450. Across some 400 genotyped donors of the cohort, an average of about 240,000 unique TCR beta nucleotide sequences per donor were sequenced, and approximately 17% of those sequences were non-productive. The study aimed to test whether cataloging public T cell receptors could reveal signatures of past pathogen exposure. A later analysis re-analyzed previously published TCR beta repertoires from several hundred donors and added high-resolution HLA genotyping to study TCR occurrence patterns. In the later analysis, no new phenotypic data were used to find candidate immune exposures; instead, reliance was placed on TCR beta sequences and their occurrence across donors. Donor age, sex, ethnicity and CMV serostatus were compiled together with the repertoire data. To decide whether each TCR beta V gene segment behaved as functional or pseudogenic, an earlier analysis of some 600 of the donors relied on high-throughput TCR beta sequencing. The full study reports these points: The classifier was reported to diagnose cytomegalovirus status with high specificity and sensitivity in both the original and validation cohorts. Most TCR sequences were observed very rarely across donors, whereas some public TCRs were present in many individuals. A later genetic analysis associated a missense DCLRE1C variant with V-gene and J-gene trimming of TCR beta chains, and an independent cohort replicated the association. Linkage disequilibrium might explain the correlated functional status among segregating V segments, but an unknown experimental factor could not be excluded. Because some donors lacked HLA typing at each locus, the association tests relied only on the typed subset. CMV serostatus was the only immune exposure information available for the cohort. In a later genetic analysis, fewer N-insertions in productive TCRs were reported among donors in an Asian-associated ancestry cluster than the approximately 710-donor mean. According to a later analysis, parvovirus B19, influenza, CMV and Epstein-Barr virus appeared linked to several top co-occurrence clusters. The study gave a list of 150 to 200 TCR beta chains associated with cytomegalovirus. A further reported finding was that TCR beta sequences accurately predicted the HLA-A and HLA-B alleles for most subjects in the first cohort. Some 15 rarely observed V segments, including chromosome 9 orphons, were excluded from the earlier analysis of about 600 of the donors because counts were too low. A cluster of highly shared sequence variants was judged likely to represent a technical artifact of the sequencing pipeline. In a later analysis, HLA-associated TCR beta chains were found to be more clonally expanded and to have lower generation probabilities than equally common non-associated chains. According to the authors, the approach could potentially be generalized to other disease states and immunological phenotypes. Most CMV-associated TCR beta chains appeared to be HLA-restricted in a later analysis, and the HLA associations seemed to be driven largely by CMV exposure. Roughly uniform sequencing depth across donors was assumed in presence/absence analyses, although this assumption may not hold. When HLA alleles, especially DR and DQ, strongly co-occurred, attributing TCR associations to individual alleles was difficult. A later analysis found that TCR association rates varied across HLA loci, with DRB1 alleles showing the most associated TCRs and HLA-C alleles the fewest. In vitro tests confirmed that a few of the cytomegalovirus-associated TCR beta chains recognize cytomegalovirus antigens. In this cohort, only TCR beta chains were sequenced, and detectable features were limited by the absence of alpha or paired-chain data. Broadly in line with IMGT annotations, most TCR beta V segments showed up in productive rearrangements about 90% or about 30% of the time in an earlier analysis of around 600 of the donors. Some IMGT-functional V segments, including TRBV6-2 and TRBV6-3, could not be told apart with the 87-base-pair reads, so those segments were excluded. At a false discovery rate of 0.05, a later analysis linked some 17,000 TCR beta sequences to specific HLA alleles.

From a lookup of the germline V gene, CDR1 and CDR2 are MNHEY and SVGAGI. Its CDR3 holds 13 amino acids, cysteine through phenylalanine. Only the CDR3 part of the read is kept: 39 bases, read in frame from the first base. The cohort was made up of approximately 670 healthy bone marrow donors. Cohort members were all nominally healthy when sampled, although unrecorded immune exposures were likely present. The donor tested CMV seronegative and was one of the 352 seronegative cohort members. A peripheral blood sample was provided by each donor, and peripheral blood mononuclear cells were used for TCR beta sequencing. Genomic DNA was extracted from the blood cell samples with the Qiagen DNeasy Blood Extraction Kit. As regards this clone: Its antigen is still unknown. At one of its ends the junction is not consistent with the germline gene, which may arise from a read error.

The library relied on the immunoSEQ multiplex PCR assay. The multiplex PCR relied on a mix of 60 forward primers for TCR Vbeta segments and 13 reverse primers for TCR Jbeta segments. The CDR3 region of rearranged TCR beta genes was amplified from genomic DNA by a multiplex PCR assay. The Illumina HiSeq System was used to sequence the amplified TCR beta libraries as 87-base-pair reads. Turning to the authors' computational methods: A later analysis tallied tens of millions of unique TCR beta chains across the approximately 670 repertoires, and roughly 11 million of those chains were shared by two or more donors. Raw reads were error-corrected and collapsed into unique sequences with a nearest-neighbor algorithm that merged closely related sequences to remove PCR and sequencing errors. Alignment of CDR3 sequences to IMGT reference sequences was used to assign V, D and J gene segments. For a sequence to be retained, a match of at least six nucleotides was required to both a V gene segment and a J gene segment. A rearrangement was called productive if the CDR3 had no stop codons and remained in frame with V and J, and every other rearrangement was called non-productive. Following IMGT convention, CDR3 was defined as the stretch from the second conserved V-encoded cysteine up to the conserved J-encoded phenylalanine. The earlier analysis of about 570 of the donors excluded any sequence lacking an unambiguous match to a single V gene segment. An earlier analysis of 500 to 700 of the donors classified V segments as functional when productive rearrangements were above 56.7% and as segregating when the standard deviation between donors was above 5%. To diagnose cytomegalovirus status from the catalog of TCR beta chain sequences, a statistical classification framework was built. V and J gene assignment, in a later analysis, came from comparing TCR nucleotide sequences with IMGT/GENE-DB human TR gene sequences. Using the TCRdist pipeline, a later analysis assigned CDR3 sequences along with most-parsimonious VDJ recombination scenarios. In a later analysis, each TCR beta chain was defined by its CDR3 amino acid sequence together with its V-gene family, and reads lacking a unique V-gene family were excluded. As a way to deal with suspected cross-contamination and a sequencing artifact, a later analysis dropped 640 or so nucleotide sequences that were highly shared and had low generation probability. In a later analysis, a clonal expansion index for each public chain was calculated from normalized within-repertoire ranks of inferred template counts. Generation probabilities in a later analysis came from a VDJ recombination model fitted to out-of-frame rearrangements, and those results were checked against IGoR. In a later analysis, hypergeometric tests were used to score TCR-TCR, TCR-HLA and TCR-CMV co-occurrence, with a repertoire-size bias correction applied to TCR pairs. To estimate false discovery rates, a later analysis permuted the HLA or CMV assignments 20 times. In a later analysis, co-occurring TCRs were grouped using DBSCAN, and TCRdist sequence similarity was added for clustering within HLA-allele-positive subsets. For co-occurrence clustering, repertoires with fewer than 30,000 or more than 120,000 public chains were excluded, along with about five repertoires with anomalous nucleotide sharing. What TCRdb holds here is the immuneACCESS table cut down to in-frame rearrangements. Part of the clones is not present; checked against another copy, under half of the missing clones reflect an unresolved V gene, and the others are unexplained. V and J calls and clone size follow that table, whereas D and trimming were derived from the DNA. The sample table lists about 110,000 clones, roughly three quarters of them with a count of one. The top ten clonotypes cover 2% to 3% of the sample.

This chain joins TRBV6-5 to TRBJ1-2, and TRBD1 may be the D gene, going by 6 matching bases. Input material: PBMCs. The receptor was derived from a man aged 18 to 35 in good health and CMV-seronegative. CDR3 reads: CASSYVGAVGYPF. In nucleotide form, the sequence is TGTGCCAGCAGTTACGTGGGGGCAGTTGGCTACCCCTTC.